This T cell receptor beta chain is drawn from a study of blood T cells in healthy people across ages. Whole-study findings and limits: TCR beta diversity per million T cells fell roughly linearly with age. Any conclusive comparison of naive versus antigen-experienced cells was prevented by using unsorted PBMCs.

Points on this clonotype: The antigen remains unidentified.

CDR3 length: 16 amino acids. With 0 bases clipped from V and 2 bases from J, the junction kept 4 bases outside the gene matches. Per the germline V gene, CDR1 is ENHRY and CDR2 is SYGVKD. The use of a sample-barcoded 5' primer and a J-beta primer mix characterized a second PCR of roughly 7 to 11 cycles. Each of the cDNA molecules was tagged by a template-switch adaptor with 12 random nucleotides. MiXCR was run by TCRdb on the 5' RACE reads, yielding one entry per CDR3 protein. The sample consists of 1.5 million to 2 million distinct CDR3 sequences, 25% to 30% of them appearing once. This TCR was sampled from a woman in her 30s in good health. What was sequenced was blood. The chain is built from TRBV10-3 and TRBJ2-3; TRBD2 matches at 8 bases. The CDR3 DNA reads TGTGCCATCAGTGAGTCGAGCGGGGGCTACACAGATACGCAGTATTTT. This gives the protein CAISESSGGYTDTQYF.